This TCR beta chain was recorded in a study of T-cell memory formation after mild COVID-19. Losses at the gene ends were 2 bases for V and 3 bases for J; bases not matched to a gene: 3. This CDR3 is 14 amino acids long. Germline V gene lookup returns CDR1 LGHNA and CDR2 YNFKEQ. MiXCR, applied by TCRdb to the 5' RACE reads, yields one record per CDR3 protein. The sample holds approximately 410,000 distinct CDR3 sequences, around a quarter seen once. The sequence came from an adult woman who had mild COVID-19 (a few samples of this study predate the infection). Cell type and time point are not known. Sequenced input: PBMCs or a T cell subset sorted from them (not recorded which). The V gene is TRBV4-2, the J gene TRBJ2-5; TRBD1 aligns across 7 bases. The CDR3 DNA reads TGTGCCAGCAGCCAAAACAGGGGAAAAGAGACCCAGTACTTC. As protein: CASSQNRGKETQYF.